One and the same sample provided the 7 T cell receptor beta chains below, sequenced in a study of blood T cell repertoires in COVID-19. Sequencing was performed with immunoSEQ multiplex PCR; in TCRdb, only in-frame clones are kept and a portion is missing. The data show roughly 120,000 clones, 70% to 90% seen once. Sequences were obtained from peripheral blood. The receptors originated from a man younger than 45 with acute or convalescent COVID-19.

The chain combines TRBV9 with TRBJ1-6; the D gene is possibly TRBD1 (5 bases). The CDR3 consists of 17 residues. V gave up 4 bases and J gave up 6 bases, with 20 bases separating them. Germline V gives CDR1 SGDLS, CDR2 YYNGEE. CDR3 in amino acids: CASSPRDSEVGNSPLHF. CDR3 sequence (DNA): TGTGCCAGCAGCCCCCGGGACTCTGAAGTGGGTAATTCACCCCTCCACTTT.

CDR3 nucleotide sequence: TGTGCCAGCAGCGGACCGGGACTAGCGGGCATGGATACGCAGTATTTT. Translated, it gives CASSGPGLAGMDTQYF. J is TRBJ2-3 and V is TRBV9; 12 bases line up with TRBD2. The ends lost 3 bases at V and 6 bases at J; junction bases unmatched: 8. Looked up from germline, CDR1 is SGDLS and CDR2 is YYNGEE. The CDR3 is made up of 16 amino acids.

The gene calls are TRBV10-3 and TRBJ2-7; a possible D gene is TRBD2 (5 bases). Trimming took off 2 bases at V and 9 bases at J, with 14 bases between the two ends. The CDR3 sequence is 13 residues long. Germline assignment: CDR1 ENHRY and CDR2 SYGVKD. CDR3 nucleotides: TGTGCCATCAGTGAGGGGAGTGGGGAACGGCAGTACTTC. Encoded protein: CAISEGSGERQYF.

The rearrangement uses TRBV14 and TRBJ2-1; TRBD2 matches 12 bases. From germline, CDR1 is SGHDN and CDR2 FVKESK. The length of the CDR3 is 20 residues. J gave up 0 bases and V 1 base, and 10 bases lay outside the gene matches. CDR3 sequence reads: CASSQGVLAGGTSSYNEQFF. Written as DNA, the CDR3 is TGTGCCAGCAGCCAAGGAGTACTAGCGGGGGGCACCAGCTCCTACAATGAGCAGTTCTTC.

The chain uses TRBV18 and TRBJ2-3; 7 bases are shared with TRBD2. This CDR3 has 16 residues. Germline trimming cut 4 bases from V and 2 bases from J; bases unmatched to any gene: 9. The germline CDR1 and CDR2 sequences are KGHSH and LQKENI. The CDR3 nucleotides are TGTGCCAGCTCACTTACTGGGACTAACCTCACAGATACGCAGTATTTT. Protein product: CASSLTGTNLTDTQYF.

V is TRBV5-1 and J is TRBJ2-3; D uncertain. The germline V gene encodes CDR1 SGHRS and CDR2 YFSETQ. Trimming cost V 0 bases and J 2 bases, with 10 bases left between them. The CDR3 loop spans 15 amino acids. CDR3 residues: CASSLESVATDTQYF. In DNA form, the CDR3 reads TGCGCCAGCAGCTTGGAGTCGGTAGCCACAGATACGCAGTATTTT.

The chain combines TRBV18 with TRBJ2-5; TRBD1 agrees at 8 bases. Trimming took 5 bases from V and 6 from J; bases not matched to a gene: 2. Germline V CDR1 and CDR2: KGHSH, LQKENI. The CDR3 covers 12 residues. The CDR3: CASSGQGKTQYF. As DNA, the CDR3 is TGTGCCAGCTCAGGACAGGGAAAGACCCAGTACTTC.